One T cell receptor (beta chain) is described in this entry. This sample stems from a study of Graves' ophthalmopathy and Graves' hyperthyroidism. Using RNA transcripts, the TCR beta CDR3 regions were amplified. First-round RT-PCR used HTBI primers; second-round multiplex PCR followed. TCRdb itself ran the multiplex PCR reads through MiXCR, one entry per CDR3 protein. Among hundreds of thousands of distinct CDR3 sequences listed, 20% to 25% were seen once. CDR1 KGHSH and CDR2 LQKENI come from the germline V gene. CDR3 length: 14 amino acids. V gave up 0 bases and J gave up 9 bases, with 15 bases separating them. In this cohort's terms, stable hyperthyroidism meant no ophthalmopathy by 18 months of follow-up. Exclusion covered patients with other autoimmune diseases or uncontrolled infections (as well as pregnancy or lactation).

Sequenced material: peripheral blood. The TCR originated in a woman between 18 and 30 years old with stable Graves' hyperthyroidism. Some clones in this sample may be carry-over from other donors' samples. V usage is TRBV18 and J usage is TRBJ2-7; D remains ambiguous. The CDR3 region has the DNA TGTGCCAGCTCACCACCTCAAGCCATGGGATCGCAGTACTTC. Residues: CASSPPQAMGSQYF. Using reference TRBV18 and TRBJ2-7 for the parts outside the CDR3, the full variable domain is NAGVMQNPRHLVRRRGQEARLRCSPMKGHSHVYWYRQLPEEGLKFMVYLQKENIIDESGMPKERFSAEFPKEGPSILRIQQVVRGDSAAYFCASSPPQAMGSQYFGPGTRLTVT.